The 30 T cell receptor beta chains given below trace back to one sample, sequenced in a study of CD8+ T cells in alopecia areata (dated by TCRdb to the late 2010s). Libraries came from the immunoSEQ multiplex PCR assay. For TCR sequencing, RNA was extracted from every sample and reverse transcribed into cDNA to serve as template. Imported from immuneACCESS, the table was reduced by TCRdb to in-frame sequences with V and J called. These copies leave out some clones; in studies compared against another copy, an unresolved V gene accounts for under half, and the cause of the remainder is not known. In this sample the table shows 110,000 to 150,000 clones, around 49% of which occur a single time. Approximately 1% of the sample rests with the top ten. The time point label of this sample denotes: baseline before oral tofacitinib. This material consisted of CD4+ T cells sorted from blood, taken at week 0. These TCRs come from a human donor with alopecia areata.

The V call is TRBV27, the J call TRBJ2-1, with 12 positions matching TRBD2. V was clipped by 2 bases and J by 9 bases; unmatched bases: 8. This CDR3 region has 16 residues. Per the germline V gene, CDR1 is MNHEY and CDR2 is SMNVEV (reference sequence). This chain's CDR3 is CASSLASGRVVGEQFF. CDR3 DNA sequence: TGTGCCAGCAGTTTAGCTAGCGGGAGGGTCGTGGGTGAGCAGTTCTTC.

The CDR3 nucleotides are TGCAGCGCCGCGGCTGGCGGGCGTAACACCGGGGAGCTGTTTTTT. This codes for CSAAAGGRNTGELFF. J is TRBJ2-2 and V is TRBV29-1, with D possibly matching TRBD2 (5 bases). Germline V gene data show CDR1 as SQVTM and CDR2 as ANQGSEA. The CDR3 has 15 amino acids. V was clipped by 7 bases and J by 2 bases, with 17 bases between them.

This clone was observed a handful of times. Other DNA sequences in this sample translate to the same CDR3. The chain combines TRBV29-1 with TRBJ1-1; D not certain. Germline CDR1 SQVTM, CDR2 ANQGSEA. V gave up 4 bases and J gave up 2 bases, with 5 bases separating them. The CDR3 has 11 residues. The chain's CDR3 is CSVAENTEAFF. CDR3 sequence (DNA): TGCAGCGTTGCTGAAAACACTGAAGCTTTCTTT.

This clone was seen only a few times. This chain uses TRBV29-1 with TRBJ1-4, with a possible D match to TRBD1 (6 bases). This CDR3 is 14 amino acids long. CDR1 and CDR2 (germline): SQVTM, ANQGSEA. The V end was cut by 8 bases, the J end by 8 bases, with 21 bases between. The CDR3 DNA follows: TGCAGCATCTCGGAAGGATATGGGGGCGAAAAACTGTTTTTT. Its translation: CSISEGYGGEKLFF.

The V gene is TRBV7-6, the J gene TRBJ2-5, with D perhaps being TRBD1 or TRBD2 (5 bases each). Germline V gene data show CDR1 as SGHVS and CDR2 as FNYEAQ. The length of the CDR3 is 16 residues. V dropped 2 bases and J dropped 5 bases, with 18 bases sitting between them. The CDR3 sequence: CASSLNSRGELETQYF. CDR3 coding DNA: TGTGCCAGCAGCTTAAACAGCCGGGGCGAGTTGGAGACCCAGTACTTC.

This CDR3 is CAISESSPLRRTQYF. CDR3 coding DNA: TGTGCCATCAGTGAGTCTAGCCCGCTTAGGAGGACCCAGTACTTC. The chain carries TRBV10-3 and TRBJ2-5; D remains unclear. This CDR3 has 15 residues. Trimming removed 0 bases from V and 7 bases from J, with 15 bases in between. Germline loops: CDR1 ENHRY, CDR2 SYGVKD.

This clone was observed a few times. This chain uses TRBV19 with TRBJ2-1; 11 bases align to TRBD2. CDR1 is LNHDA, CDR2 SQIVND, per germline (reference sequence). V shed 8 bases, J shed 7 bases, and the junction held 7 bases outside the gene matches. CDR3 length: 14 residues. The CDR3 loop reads CASSLAGEWNEQFF. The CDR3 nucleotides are TGTGCCAGTTCACTAGCGGGAGAGTGGAATGAGCAGTTCTTC.

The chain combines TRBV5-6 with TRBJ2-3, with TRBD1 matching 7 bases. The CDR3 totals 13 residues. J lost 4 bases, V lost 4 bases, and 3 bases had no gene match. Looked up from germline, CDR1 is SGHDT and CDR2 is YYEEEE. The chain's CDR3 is CASSQDRSDTQYF. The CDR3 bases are TGTGCCAGCAGCCAGGACAGGTCAGATACGCAGTATTTT.

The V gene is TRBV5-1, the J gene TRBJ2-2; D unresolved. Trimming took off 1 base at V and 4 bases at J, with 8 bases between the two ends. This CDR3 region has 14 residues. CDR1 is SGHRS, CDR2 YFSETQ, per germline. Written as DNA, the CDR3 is TGCGCCAGCAGCTTGTTTCTAAGCACCGGGGAGCTGTTTTTT. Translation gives CASSLFLSTGELFF.

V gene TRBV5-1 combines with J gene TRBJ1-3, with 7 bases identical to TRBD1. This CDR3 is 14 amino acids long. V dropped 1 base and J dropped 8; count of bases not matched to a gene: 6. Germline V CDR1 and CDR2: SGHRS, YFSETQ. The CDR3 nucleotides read TGCGCCAGCAGCTTGACAGGGGTTATCGACACCATATATTTT. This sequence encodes CASSLTGVIDTIYF.

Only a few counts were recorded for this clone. The CDR3 bases are TGTGCCAGCAGCTACACCGGGGAGCTGTTTTTT. Its translation: CASSYTGELFF. The rearrangement links TRBV7-2 to TRBJ2-2; D gene uncertain. Germline assignment: CDR1 SGHTA and CDR2 FQGNSA. The CDR3 is made up of 11 amino acids. The germline V and J ends were trimmed by 4 bases and 3 bases, with 0 bases remaining between them. The full variable domain, completed using reference TRBV7-2 and TRBJ2-2, is GAGVSQSPSNKVTEKGKDVELRCDPISGHTALYWYRQSLGQGLEFLIYFQGNSAPDKSGLPSDRFSAERTGGSVSTLTIQRTQQEDSAVYLCASSYTGELFFGEGSRLTVL.

CDR3 residues: CASKGRRELFF. The DNA of the CDR3 is TGTGCCAGCAAGGGGCGGCGGGAGCTGTTTTTT. The J gene is TRBJ2-2, the V gene TRBV28, with a possible D match to TRBD1 (5 bases). Germline V gene data show CDR1 as MDHEN and CDR2 as SYDVKM. The CDR3 is 11 amino acids. Trimming removed 7 bases at V and 9 bases at J, with 9 bases between.

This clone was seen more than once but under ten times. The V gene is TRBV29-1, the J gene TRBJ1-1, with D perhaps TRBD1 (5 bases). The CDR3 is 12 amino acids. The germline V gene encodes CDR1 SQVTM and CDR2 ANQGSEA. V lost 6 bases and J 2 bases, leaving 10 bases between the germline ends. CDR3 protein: CSVAGGNTEAFF. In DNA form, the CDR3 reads TGCAGCGTCGCGGGGGGAAACACTGAAGCTTTCTTT.

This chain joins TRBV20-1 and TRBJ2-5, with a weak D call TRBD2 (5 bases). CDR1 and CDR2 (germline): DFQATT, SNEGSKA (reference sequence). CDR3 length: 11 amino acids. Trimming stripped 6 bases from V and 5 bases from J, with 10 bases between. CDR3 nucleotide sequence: TGCAGTGCAGACTACGGGGAGACCCAGTACTTC. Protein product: CSADYGETQYF.

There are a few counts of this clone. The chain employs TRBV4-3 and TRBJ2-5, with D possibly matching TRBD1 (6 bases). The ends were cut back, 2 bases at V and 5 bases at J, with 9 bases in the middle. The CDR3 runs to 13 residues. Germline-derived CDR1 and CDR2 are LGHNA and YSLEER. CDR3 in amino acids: CASSQQGRETQYF. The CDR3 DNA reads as TGCGCCAGCAGCCAACAGGGGCGGGAGACCCAGTACTTC.

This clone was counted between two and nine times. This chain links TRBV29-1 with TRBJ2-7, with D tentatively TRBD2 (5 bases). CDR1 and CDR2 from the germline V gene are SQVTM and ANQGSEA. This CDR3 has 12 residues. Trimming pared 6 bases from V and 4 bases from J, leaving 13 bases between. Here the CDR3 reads CSVSGRRYEQYF. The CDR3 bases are TGCAGCGTCTCGGGGAGAAGATACGAGCAGTACTTC.

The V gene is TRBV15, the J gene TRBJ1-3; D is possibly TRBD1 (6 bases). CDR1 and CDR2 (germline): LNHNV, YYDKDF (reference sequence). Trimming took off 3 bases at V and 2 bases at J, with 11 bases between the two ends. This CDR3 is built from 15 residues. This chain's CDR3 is CATSRAPGAGNTIYF. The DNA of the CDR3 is TGTGCCACCAGCAGGGCGCCAGGGGCTGGAAACACCATATATTTT. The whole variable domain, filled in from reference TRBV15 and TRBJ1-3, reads DAMVIQNPRYQVTQFGKPVTLSCSQTLNHNVMYWYQQKSSQAPKLLFHYYDKDFNNEADTPDNFQSRRPNTSFCFLDIRSPGLGDTAMYLCATSRAPGAGNTIYFGEGSWLTVV.

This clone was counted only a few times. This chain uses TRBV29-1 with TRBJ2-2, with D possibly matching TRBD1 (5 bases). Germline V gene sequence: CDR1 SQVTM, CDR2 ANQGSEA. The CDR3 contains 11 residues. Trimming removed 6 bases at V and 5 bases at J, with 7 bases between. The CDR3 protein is CSVTETGELFF. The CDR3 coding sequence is TGCAGCGTGACAGAAACCGGGGAGCTGTTTTTT.

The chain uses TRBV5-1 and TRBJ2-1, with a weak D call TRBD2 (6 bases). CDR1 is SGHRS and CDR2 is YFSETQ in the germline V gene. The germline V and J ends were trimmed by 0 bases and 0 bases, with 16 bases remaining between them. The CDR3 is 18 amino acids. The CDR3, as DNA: TGCGCCAGCAGCTTGGCATCGATATACGGGAGCTCCTACAATGAGCAGTTCTTC. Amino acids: CASSLASIYGSSYNEQFF.

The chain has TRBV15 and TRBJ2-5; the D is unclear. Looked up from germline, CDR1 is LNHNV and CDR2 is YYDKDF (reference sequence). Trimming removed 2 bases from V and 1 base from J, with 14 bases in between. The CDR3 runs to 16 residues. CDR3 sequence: CATSRRSGALQETQYF. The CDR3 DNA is TGTGCCACCAGCAGACGCTCAGGTGCCCTCCAAGAGACCCAGTACTTC.

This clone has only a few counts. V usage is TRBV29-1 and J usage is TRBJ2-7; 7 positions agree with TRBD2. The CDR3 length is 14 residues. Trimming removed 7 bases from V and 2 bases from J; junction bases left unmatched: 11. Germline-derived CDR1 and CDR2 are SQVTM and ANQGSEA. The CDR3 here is CSDPSGRAPYEQYF. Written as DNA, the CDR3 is TGCAGCGACCCTTCAGGGAGGGCCCCCTACGAGCAGTACTTC.

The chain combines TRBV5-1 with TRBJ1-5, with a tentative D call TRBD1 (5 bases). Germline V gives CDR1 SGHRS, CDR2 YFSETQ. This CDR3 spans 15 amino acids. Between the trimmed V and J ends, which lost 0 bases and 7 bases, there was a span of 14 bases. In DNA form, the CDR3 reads TGCGCCAGCAGCTTGGTTCCGGGACCGGAACAGCCCCAGCATTTT. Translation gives CASSLVPGPEQPQHF.

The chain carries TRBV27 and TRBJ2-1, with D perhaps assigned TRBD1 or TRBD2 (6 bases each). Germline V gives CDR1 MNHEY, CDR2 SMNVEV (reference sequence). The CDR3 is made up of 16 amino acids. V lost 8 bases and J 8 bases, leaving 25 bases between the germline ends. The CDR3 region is CASGPSGTLPGDEQFF. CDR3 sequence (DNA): TGTGCCAGCGGCCCATCCGGGACTCTCCCAGGGGATGAGCAGTTCTTC.

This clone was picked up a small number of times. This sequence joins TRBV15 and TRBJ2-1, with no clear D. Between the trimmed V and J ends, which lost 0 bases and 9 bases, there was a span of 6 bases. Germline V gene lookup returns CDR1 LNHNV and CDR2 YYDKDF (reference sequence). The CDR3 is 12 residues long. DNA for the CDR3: TGTGCCACCAGCAGAGATCAATTTGAGCAGTTCTTC. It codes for CATSRDQFEQFF.

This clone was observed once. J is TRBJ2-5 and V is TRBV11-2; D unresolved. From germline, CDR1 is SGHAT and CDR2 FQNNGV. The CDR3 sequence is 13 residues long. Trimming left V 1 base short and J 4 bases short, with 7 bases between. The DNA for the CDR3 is TGTGCCAGCAGCTTAGGGCTTCCAGAGACCCAGTACTTC. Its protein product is CASSLGLPETQYF.

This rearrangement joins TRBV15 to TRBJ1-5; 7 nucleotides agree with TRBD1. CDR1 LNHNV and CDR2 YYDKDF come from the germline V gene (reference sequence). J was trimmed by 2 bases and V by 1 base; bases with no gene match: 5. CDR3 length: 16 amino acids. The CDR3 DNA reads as TGTGCCACCAGCAGAGTTAGGGGGCTGGGCAATCAGCCCCAGCATTTT. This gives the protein CATSRVRGLGNQPQHF.

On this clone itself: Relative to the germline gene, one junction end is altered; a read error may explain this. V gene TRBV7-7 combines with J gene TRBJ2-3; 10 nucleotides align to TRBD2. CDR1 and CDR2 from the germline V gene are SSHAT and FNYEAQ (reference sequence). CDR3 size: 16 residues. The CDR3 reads CASSIPSGSGTDTQYF. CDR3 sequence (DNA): TGTGCTAGCAGCATTCCTAGCGGGAGTGGCACAGATACGCAGTATTTT. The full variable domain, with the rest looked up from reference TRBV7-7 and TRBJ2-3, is GAGVSQSPRYKVTKRGQDVTLRCDPISSHATLYWYQQALGQGPEFLTYFNYEAQPDKSGLPSDRFSAERPEGSISTLTIQRTEQRDSAMYRCASSIPSGSGTDTQYFGPGTRLTVL.

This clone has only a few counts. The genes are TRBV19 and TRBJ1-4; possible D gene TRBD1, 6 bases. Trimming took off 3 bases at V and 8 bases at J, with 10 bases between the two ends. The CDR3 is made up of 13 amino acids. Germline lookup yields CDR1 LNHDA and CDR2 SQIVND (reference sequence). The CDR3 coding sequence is TGTGCCAGTAGTATCTTTGGACAGGAAAAACTGTTTTTT. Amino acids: CASSIFGQEKLFF.

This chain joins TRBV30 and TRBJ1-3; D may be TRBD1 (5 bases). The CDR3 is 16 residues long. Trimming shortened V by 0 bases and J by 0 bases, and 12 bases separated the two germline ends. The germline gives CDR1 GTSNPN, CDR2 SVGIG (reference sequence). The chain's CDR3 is CAWSVRDLISGNTIYF. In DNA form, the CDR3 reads TGTGCCTGGAGTGTACGGGACCTGATCTCTGGAAACACCATATATTTT. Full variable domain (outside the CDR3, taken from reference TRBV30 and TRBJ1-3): SQTIHQWPATLVQPVGSPLSLECTVEGTSNPNLYWYRQAAGRGLQLLFYSVGIGQISSEVPQNLSASRPQDRQFILSSKKLLLSDSGFYLCAWSVRDLISGNTIYFGEGSWLTVV.

The CDR3 loop reads CATSSVAALGEQYF. CDR3 nucleotides: TGTGCCACCAGCAGCGTAGCGGCCTTGGGGGAGCAGTACTTC. This rearrangement joins TRBV15 to TRBJ2-7; the D gene is possibly TRBD2 (6 bases). The V gene's germline CDR1 is LNHNV and CDR2 YYDKDF (reference sequence). The CDR3 runs to 14 residues. Trimming left V 3 bases short and J 7 bases short, with 16 bases between.